Listed here is a single T cell receptor beta chain. The germline V gene encodes CDR1 DFQATT and CDR2 SNEGSKA (reference sequence). With 3 bases clipped from V and 4 bases from J, the junction kept 2 bases outside the gene matches. There are 14 residues in the CDR3. TCRdb redid the calling of the RT-PCR reads with MiXCR, one entry per CDR3 protein. In the table there are more than 600,000 distinct CDR3 sequences, 13% to 15% of which are singletons. The chain has TRBV20-1 and TRBJ2-3, with 12 bases identical to TRBD1. The TCR comes from a female donor in good health, serving as a healthy control. Input material: memory CD4+ T cells from blood. The CDR3 reads CSARGTGGPDTQYF. The CDR3 nucleotides read TGCAGTGCTAGGGGGACAGGGGGCCCAGATACGCAGTATTTT.